The 11 T cell receptor beta chains given below trace back to one sample, sequenced in a study of radiotherapy plus CTLA-4 blockade in lung cancer. Data came from immunoSEQ multiplex PCR; TCRdb stores just in-frame clones and leaves some out. Of 43,000 or so clones in the sample, almost 65% are singletons; the top ten hold approximately 18%. The source was peripheral blood, collected from a patient treated with radiotherapy plus ipilimumab. These receptors were taken from a human donor with non-small cell lung cancer who had a partial response to radiotherapy plus ipilimumab.

This clone has more than one count but fewer than ten. The V call is TRBV5-8, the J call TRBJ2-7, with 9 bases fitting TRBD2. The ends lost 2 bases at V and 7 bases at J; junction bases unmatched: 4. There are 13 residues in the CDR3. CDR1 is SGHTS and CDR2 is YDEGEE in the germline V gene. The CDR3 coding sequence is TGTGCCAGCAGCTTCCTAGCGGGAAATGAGCAGTACTTC. Translated, it gives CASSFLAGNEQYF.

This clone appeared a few times. This chain uses TRBV4-1 with TRBJ2-7; 10 bases align to TRBD1. Germline CDR1 MGHRA, CDR2 YSYEKL. This CDR3 has 16 residues. The trim removed 1 base at V and 2 bases at J, leaving 5 bases unmatched. The CDR3, as DNA: TGCGCCAGCAGCCAAGGCCGGGGACAGGGGACCTACGAGCAGTACTTC. This translates into CASSQGRGQGTYEQYF.

The CDR3 here is CASSPTSGRYEQYF. CDR3 bases: TGTGCCAGCTCACCGACTAGCGGGAGGTACGAGCAGTACTTC. This chain joins TRBV18 and TRBJ2-7; 13 bases match TRBD2. V shed 3 bases and J 4 bases; nucleotides not matched to a gene: 0. The CDR3 has 14 residues. CDR1 and CDR2 (germline): KGHSH, LQKENI.

The J gene is TRBJ2-7, the V gene TRBV7-2; the D gene is possibly TRBD2 (6 bases). The germline CDR1 and CDR2 sequences are SGHTA and FQGNSA. The CDR3 runs to 15 residues. With 1 base removed from V and 1 base from J, the gap between germline ends came to 11 bases. The CDR3 protein is CASSLVAGPSYEQYF. Here the CDR3 DNA reads TGTGCCAGCAGCTTAGTGGCGGGGCCTTCCTACGAGCAGTACTTC.

The genes are TRBV29-1 and TRBJ2-3, with a possible D match to TRBD1 (5 bases). The length of the CDR3 is 12 residues. Germline CDR1 is SQVTM and CDR2 is ANQGSEA. V was pared by 7 bases and J by 1 base, with 9 bases between. CDR3 protein: CSGEQGTDTQYF. CDR3 DNA sequence: TGCAGCGGGGAACAGGGCACAGATACGCAGTATTTT.

The chain couples TRBV15 to TRBJ2-3; D is possibly TRBD2 (6 bases). From germline, CDR1 is LNHNV and CDR2 YYDKDF (reference sequence). This CDR3 is 13 amino acids long. Trimming cost V 1 base and J 5 bases, with 7 bases left between them. The CDR3 bases are TGTGCCACCAGCAGAGGGCGGGAAGATACGCAGTATTTT. Its translation: CATSRGREDTQYF.

The rearrangement uses TRBV12-5 and TRBJ2-3, with TRBD1 matching 7 bases. This CDR3 contains 15 residues. Germline V gene data show CDR1 as LGHNT and CDR2 as FRNRAP. J was trimmed by 2 bases and V by 4 bases; bases with no gene match: 6. The CDR3 is CASGSGQSYTDTQYF. The CDR3 coding sequence is TGTGCTAGTGGTTCGGGACAGAGTTACACAGATACGCAGTATTTT.

In its sample, this clone was seen once. This chain joins TRBV14 and TRBJ2-3, with 9 nucleotides matching TRBD2. In germline, CDR1 is SGHDN, CDR2 FVKESK. CDR3 length: 17 residues. The ends lost 4 bases at V and 3 bases at J; junction bases unmatched: 11. CDR3 protein: CASSPPRTSVGTDTQYF. CDR3 DNA sequence: TGTGCCAGCAGCCCCCCCAGGACTAGCGTTGGGACAGATACGCAGTATTTT.

A note on this clone: An end of the junction differs from the germline gene, which may be a read error. This sequence joins TRBV2 and TRBJ2-3; 14 bases line up with TRBD2. Germline CDR1 SNHLY, CDR2 FYNNEI. The CDR3 loop spans 16 amino acids. The CDR3, as DNA: TGTGCCAGCAGCGAAGGACTAGCGGGAGGAGGGCATACGCAGTATTTT. Its protein product is CASSEGLAGGGHTQYF.

The count of this clone is one. The chain uses TRBV5-1 and TRBJ2-7; a weak D match, TRBD1 (5 bases). This CDR3 has 15 amino acids. Germline V gene sequence: CDR1 SGHRS, CDR2 YFSETQ. The germline V and J ends were trimmed by 4 bases and 3 bases, with 17 bases remaining between them. The CDR3, as DNA: TGCGCCAGCAGCCGAACCCAGGGTGCGAGCTACGAGCAGTACTTC. Translation gives CASSRTQGASYEQYF.

As DNA, the CDR3 is TGCGCCAGCAGGCCAACAGGGTACTATGGCTACACCTTC. It specifies CASRPTGYYGYTF. The chain has TRBV5-1 and TRBJ1-2; the D gene is possibly TRBD1 (6 bases). The germline V gene encodes CDR1 SGHRS and CDR2 YFSETQ. Trimming took 5 bases from V and 3 from J, leaving 11 bases between them. This CDR3 spans 13 amino acids.